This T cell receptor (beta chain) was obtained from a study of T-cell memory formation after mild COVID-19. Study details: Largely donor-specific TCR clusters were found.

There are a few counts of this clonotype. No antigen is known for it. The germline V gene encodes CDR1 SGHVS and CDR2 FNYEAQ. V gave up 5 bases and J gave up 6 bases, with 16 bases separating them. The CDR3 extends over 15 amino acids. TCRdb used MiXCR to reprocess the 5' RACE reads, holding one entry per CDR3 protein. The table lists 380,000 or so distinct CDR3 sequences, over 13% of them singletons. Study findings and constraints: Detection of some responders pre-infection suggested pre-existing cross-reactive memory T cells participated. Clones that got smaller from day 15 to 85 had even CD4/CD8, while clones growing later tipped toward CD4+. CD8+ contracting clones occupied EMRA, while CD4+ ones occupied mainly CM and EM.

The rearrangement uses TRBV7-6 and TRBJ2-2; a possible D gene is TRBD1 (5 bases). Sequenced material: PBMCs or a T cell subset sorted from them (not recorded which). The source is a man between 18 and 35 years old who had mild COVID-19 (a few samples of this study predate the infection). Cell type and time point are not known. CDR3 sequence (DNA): TGTGCCAGCAGCCAGCGCAGGGTGGTAGCCGGGGAGCTGTTTTTT. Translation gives CASSQRRVVAGELFF.